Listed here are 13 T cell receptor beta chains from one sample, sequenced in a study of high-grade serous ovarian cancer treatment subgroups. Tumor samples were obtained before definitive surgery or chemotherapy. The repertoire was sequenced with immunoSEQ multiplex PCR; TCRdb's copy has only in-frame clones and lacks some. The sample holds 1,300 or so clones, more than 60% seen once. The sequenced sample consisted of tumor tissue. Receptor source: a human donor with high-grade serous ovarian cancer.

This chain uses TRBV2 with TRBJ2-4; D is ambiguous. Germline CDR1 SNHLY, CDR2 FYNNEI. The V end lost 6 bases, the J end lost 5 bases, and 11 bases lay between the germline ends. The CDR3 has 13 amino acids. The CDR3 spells CASRLGAENIQYF. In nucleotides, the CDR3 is TGTGCCAGCAGACTTGGCGCGGAAAACATTCAGTACTTC. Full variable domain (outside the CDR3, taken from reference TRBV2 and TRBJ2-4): EPEVTQTPSHQVTQMGQEVILRCVPISNHLYFYWYRQILGQKVEFLVSFYNNEISEKSEIFDDQFSVERPDGSNFTLKIRSTKLEDSAMYFCASRLGAENIQYFGAGTRLSVL.

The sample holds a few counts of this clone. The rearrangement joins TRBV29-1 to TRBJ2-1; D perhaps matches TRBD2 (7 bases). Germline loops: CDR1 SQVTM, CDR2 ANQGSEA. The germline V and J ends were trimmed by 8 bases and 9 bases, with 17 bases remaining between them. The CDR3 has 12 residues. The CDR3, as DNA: TGCAGCTCAAGGGGGGGGGTCGGTGAGCAGTTCTTC. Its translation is CSSRGGVGEQFF.

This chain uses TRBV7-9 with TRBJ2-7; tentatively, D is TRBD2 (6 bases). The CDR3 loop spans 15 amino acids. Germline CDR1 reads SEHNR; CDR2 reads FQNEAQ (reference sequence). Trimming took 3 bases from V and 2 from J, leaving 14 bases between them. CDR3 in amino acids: CASSLGGTLTYEQYF. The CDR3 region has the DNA TGTGCCAGCAGCTTGGGCGGGACGCTTACCTACGAGCAGTACTTC.

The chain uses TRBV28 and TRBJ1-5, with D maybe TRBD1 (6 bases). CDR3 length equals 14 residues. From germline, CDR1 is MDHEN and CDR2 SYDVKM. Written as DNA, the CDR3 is TGTGCAGTCGGTGGGCCAGGGGGCAATCAGCCCCAGCATTTT. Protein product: CAVGGPGGNQPQHF.

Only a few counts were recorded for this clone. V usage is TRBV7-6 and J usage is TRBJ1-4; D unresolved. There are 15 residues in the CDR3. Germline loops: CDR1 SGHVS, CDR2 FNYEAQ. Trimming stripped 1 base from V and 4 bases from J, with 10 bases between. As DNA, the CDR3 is TGTGCCAGCAGCTTAGAGGCAGGCAGTAATGAAAAACTGTTTTTT. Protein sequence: CASSLEAGSNEKLFF.

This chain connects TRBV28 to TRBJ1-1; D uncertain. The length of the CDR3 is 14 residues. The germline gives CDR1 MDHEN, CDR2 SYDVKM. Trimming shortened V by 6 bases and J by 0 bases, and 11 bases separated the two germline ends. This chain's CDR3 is CASRPAGMNTEAFF. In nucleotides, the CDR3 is TGTGCCAGCAGGCCCGCGGGAATGAACACTGAAGCTTTCTTT. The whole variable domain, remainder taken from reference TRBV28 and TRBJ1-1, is DVKVTQSSRYLVKRTGEKVFLECVQDMDHENMFWYRQDPGLGLRLIYFSYDVKMKEKGDIPEGYSVSREKKERFSLILESASTNQTSMYLCASRPAGMNTEAFFGQGTRLTVV.

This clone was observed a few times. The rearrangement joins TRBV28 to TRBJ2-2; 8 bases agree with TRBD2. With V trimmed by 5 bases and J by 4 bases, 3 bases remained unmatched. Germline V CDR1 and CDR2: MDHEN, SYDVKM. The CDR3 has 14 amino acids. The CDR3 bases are TGTGCCAGCAGTAAGACTAGCGCCACCGGGGAGCTGTTTTTT. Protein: CASSKTSATGELFF.

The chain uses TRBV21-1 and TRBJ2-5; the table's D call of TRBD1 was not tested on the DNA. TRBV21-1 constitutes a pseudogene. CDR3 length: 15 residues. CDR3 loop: CASSPGAPGRGTQYF. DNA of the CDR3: TGTGCCAGCAGCCCCGGGGCTCCAGGCAGGGGGACCCAGTACTTC.

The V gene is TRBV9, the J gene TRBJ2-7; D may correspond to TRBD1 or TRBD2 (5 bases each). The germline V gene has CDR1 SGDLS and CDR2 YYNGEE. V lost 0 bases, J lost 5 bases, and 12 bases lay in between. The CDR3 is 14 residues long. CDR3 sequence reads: CASSVGGDVDEQYF. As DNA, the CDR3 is TGTGCCAGCAGCGTAGGAGGGGATGTGGACGAGCAGTACTTC.

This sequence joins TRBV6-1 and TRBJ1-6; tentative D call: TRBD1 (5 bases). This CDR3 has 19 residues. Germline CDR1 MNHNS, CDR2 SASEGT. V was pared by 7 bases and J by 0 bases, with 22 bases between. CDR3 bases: TGTGCCAGCATTGACGGCGGACCCCAAAGGGGCTCCTATAATTCACCCCTCCACTTT. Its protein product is CASIDGGPQRGSYNSPLHF.

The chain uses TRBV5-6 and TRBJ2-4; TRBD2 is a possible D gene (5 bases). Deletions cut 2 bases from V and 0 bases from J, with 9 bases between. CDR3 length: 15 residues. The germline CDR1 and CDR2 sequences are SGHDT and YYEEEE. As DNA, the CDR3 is TGTGCCAGCAGCTTCCCGGGGAAAGCCAAAAACATTCAGTACTTC. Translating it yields CASSFPGKAKNIQYF.

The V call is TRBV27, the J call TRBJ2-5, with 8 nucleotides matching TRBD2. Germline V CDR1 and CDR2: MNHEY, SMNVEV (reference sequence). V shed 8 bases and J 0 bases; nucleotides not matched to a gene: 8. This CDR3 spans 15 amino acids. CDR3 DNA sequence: TGTGCCAGCTCTTTAGGGCGGGAGGACCAAGAGACCCAGTACTTC. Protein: CASSLGREDQETQYF.

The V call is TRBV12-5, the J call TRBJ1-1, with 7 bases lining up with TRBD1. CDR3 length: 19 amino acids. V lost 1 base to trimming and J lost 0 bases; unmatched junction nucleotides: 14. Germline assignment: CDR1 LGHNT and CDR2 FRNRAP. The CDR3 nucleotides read TGTGCTAGTGGTTTGGCAAGACAGGGACTGAGTACTCTGAACACTGAAGCTTTCTTT. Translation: CASGLARQGLSTLNTEAFF.